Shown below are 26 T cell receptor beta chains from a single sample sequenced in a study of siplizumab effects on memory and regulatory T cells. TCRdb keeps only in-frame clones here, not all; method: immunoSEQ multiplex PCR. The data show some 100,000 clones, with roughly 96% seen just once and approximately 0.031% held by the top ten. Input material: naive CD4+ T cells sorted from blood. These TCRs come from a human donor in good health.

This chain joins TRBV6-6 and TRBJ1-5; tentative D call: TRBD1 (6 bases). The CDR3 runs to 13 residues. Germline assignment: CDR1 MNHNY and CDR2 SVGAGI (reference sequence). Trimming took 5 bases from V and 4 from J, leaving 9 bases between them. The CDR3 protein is CASSGQLNQPQHF. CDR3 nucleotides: TGTGCCAGCAGTGGACAGCTTAATCAGCCCCAGCATTTT.

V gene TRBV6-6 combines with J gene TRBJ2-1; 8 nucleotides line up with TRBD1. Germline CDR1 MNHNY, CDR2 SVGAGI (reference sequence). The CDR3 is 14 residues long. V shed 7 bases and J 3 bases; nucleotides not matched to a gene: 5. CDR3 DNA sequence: TGTGCCAGCATTGGACAGGGCTACTACAATGAGCAGTTCTTC. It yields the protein CASIGQGYYNEQFF.

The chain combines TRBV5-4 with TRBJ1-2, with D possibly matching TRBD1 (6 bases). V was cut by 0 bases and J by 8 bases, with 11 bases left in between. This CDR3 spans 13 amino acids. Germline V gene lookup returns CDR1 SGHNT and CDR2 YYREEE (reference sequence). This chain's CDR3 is CASSLGQARGYTF. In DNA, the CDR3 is TGTGCCAGCAGCTTGGGACAGGCCCGGGGCTACACCTTC.

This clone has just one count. The CDR3, as DNA: TGTGCCAGAAGCTTGGTCAGCAACTCCTACGAGCAGTACTTC. Translated, it gives CARSLVSNSYEQYF. The genes are TRBV5-3 and TRBJ2-7; D call uncertain. TRBV5-3 is annotated as an ORF whose role is uncertain. V was clipped by 0 bases and J by 0 bases, with 7 bases between them. There are 14 residues in the CDR3.

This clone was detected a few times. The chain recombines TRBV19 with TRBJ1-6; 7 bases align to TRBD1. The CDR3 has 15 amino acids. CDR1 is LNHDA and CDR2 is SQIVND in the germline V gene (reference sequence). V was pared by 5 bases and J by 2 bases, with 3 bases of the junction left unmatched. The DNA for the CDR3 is TGTGCCAGTAGTGGAGGGACAGCCTATAATTCACCCCTCCACTTT. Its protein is CASSGGTAYNSPLHF. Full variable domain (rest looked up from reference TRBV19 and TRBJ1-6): DGGITQSPKYLFRKEGQNVTLSCEQNLNHDAMYWYRQDPGQGLRLIYYSQIVNDFQKGDIAEGYSVSREKKESFPLTVTSAQKNPTAFYLCASSGGTAYNSPLHFGNGTRLTVT.

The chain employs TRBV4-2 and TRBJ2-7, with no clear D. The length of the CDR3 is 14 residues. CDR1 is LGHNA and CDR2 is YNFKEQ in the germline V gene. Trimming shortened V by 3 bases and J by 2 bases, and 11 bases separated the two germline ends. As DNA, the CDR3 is TGTGCCAGCAGCCACGGTGTAAGTCCCTACGAGCAGTACTTC. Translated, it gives CASSHGVSPYEQYF.

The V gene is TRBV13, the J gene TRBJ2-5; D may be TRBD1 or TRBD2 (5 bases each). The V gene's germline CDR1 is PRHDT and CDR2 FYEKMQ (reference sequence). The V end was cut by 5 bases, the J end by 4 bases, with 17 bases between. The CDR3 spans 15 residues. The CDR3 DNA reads TGTGCCAGCAGCCCCCGAGACAGTGGAGGAGAGACCCAGTACTTC. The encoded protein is CASSPRDSGGETQYF.

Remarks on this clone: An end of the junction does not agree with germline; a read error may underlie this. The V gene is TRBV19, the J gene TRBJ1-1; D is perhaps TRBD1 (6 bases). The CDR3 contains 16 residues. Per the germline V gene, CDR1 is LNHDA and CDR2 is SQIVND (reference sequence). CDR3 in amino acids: CIPPRRGGQMNTEAFF. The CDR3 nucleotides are TGCATCCCCCCCCGCAGGGGCGGCCAAATGAACACTGAAGCTTTCTTT. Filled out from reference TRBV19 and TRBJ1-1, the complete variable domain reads DGGITQSPKYLFRKEGQNVTLSCEQNLNHDAMYWYRQDPGQGLRLIYYSQIVNDFQKGDIAEGYSVSREKKESFPLTVTSAQKNPTAFYLCIPPRRGGQMNTEAFFGQGTRLTVV.

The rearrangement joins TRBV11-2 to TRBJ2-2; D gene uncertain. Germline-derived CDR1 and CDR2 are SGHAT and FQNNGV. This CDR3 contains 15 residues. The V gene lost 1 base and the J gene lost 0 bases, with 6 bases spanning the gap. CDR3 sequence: CASSLATTNTGELFF. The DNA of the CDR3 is TGTGCCAGCAGCTTAGCTACCACGAACACCGGGGAGCTGTTTTTT.

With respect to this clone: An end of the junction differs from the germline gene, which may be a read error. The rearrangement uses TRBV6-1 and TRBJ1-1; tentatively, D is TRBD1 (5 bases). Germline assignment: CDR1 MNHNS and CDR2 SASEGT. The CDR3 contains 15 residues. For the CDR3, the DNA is TGTCCCAGCAGTGTCCCGTGGGGGGGTAGCACTGAAGCTTTCTTT. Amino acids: CPSSVPWGGSTEAFF.

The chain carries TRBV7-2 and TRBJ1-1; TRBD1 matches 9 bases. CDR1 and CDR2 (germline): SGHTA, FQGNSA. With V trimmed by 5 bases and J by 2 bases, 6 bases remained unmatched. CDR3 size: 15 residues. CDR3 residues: CASSPQGQGNTEAFF. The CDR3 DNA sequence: TGTGCCAGCAGCCCACAGGGACAGGGTAACACTGAAGCTTTCTTT. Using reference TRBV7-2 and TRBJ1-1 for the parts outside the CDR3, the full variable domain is GAGVSQSPSNKVTEKGKDVELRCDPISGHTALYWYRQSLGQGLEFLIYFQGNSAPDKSGLPSDRFSAERTGGSVSTLTIQRTQQEDSAVYLCASSPQGQGNTEAFFGQGTRLTVV.

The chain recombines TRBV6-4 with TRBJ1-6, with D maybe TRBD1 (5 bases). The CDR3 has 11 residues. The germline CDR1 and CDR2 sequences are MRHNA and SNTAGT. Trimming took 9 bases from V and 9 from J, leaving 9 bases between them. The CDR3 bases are TGTGCCAGGACAGTCGGTTCACCCCTCCACTTT. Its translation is CARTVGSPLHF.

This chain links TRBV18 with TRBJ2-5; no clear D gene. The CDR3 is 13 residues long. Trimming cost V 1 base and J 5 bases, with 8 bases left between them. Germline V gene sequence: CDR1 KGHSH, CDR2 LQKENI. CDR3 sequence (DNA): TGTGCCAGCTCACCACTTATTTGGGAGACCCAGTACTTC. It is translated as CASSPLIWETQYF.

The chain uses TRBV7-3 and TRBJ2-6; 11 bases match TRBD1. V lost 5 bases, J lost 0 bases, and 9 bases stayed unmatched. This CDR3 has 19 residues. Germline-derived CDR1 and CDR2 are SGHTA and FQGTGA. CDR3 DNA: TGTGCCAGCAGCATTGCCGGGACAGGGGGTTTCTCTGGGGCCAACGTCCTGACTTTC. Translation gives CASSIAGTGGFSGANVLTF.

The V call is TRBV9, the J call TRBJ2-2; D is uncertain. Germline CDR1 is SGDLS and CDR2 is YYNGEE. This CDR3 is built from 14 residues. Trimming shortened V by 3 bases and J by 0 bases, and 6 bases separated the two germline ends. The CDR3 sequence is CASSEIANTGELFF. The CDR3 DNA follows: TGTGCCAGCAGCGAGATAGCGAACACCGGGGAGCTGTTTTTT.

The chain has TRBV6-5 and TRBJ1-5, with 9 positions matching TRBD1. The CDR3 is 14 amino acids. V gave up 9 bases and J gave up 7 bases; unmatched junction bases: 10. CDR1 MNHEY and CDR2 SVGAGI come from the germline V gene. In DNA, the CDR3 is TGTGCCAGTTCCGCCGGGACAGGGTTCCAGCCCCAGCATTTT. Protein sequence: CASSAGTGFQPQHF.

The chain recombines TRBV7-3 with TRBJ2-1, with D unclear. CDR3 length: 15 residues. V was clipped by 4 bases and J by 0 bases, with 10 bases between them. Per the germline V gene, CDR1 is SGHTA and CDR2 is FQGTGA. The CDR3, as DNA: TGTGCCAGCAGCTCCCGGAAGAGCTCCTACAATGAGCAGTTCTTC. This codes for CASSSRKSSYNEQFF.

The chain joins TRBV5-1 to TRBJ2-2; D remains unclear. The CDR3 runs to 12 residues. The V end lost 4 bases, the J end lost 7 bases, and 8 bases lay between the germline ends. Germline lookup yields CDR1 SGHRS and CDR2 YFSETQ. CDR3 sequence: CASSQGFGELFF. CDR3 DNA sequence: TGCGCCAGCAGCCAAGGATTCGGGGAGCTGTTTTTT. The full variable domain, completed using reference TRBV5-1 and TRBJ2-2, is KAGVTQTPRYLIKTRGQQVTLSCSPISGHRSVSWYQQTPGQGLQFLFEYFSETQRNKGNFPGRFSGRQFSNSRSEMNVSTLELGDSALYLCASSQGFGELFFGEGSRLTVL.

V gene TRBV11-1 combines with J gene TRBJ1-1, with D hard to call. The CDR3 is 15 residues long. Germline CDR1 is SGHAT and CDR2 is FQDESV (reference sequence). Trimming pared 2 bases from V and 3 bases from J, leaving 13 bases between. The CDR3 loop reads CASSLRWARDTEAFF. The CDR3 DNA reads TGTGCCAGCAGCTTAAGATGGGCAAGGGACACTGAAGCTTTCTTT.

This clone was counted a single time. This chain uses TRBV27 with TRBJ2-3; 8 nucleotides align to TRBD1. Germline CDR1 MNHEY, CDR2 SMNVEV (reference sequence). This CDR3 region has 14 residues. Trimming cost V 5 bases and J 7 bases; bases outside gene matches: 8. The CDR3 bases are TGTGCCAGCAGTGACAGGGGATCGGCGTATACGCAGTATTTT. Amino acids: CASSDRGSAYTQYF.

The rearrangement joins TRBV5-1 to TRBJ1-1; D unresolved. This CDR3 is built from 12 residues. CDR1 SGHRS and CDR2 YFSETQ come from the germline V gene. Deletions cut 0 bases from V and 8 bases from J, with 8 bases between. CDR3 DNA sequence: TGCGCCAGCAGCTTGGATAGGCGGGAAGCTTTCTTT. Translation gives CASSLDRREAFF.

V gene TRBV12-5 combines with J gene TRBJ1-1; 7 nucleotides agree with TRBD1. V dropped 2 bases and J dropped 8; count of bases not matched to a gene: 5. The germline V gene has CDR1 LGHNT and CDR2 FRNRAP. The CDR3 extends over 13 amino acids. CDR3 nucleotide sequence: TGTGCTAGTGGTTTGTGGCTAGGGGGCGAAGCTTTCTTT. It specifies CASGLWLGGEAFF.

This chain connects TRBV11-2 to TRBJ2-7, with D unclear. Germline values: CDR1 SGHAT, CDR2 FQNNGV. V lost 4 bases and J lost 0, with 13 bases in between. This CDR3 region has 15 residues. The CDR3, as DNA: TGTGCCAGCAGCTCCTCCCCCGGTCGCTCCTACGAGCAGTACTTC. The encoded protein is CASSSSPGRSYEQYF. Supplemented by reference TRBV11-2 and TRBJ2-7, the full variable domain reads EAGVAQSPRYKIIEKRQSVAFWCNPISGHATLYWYQQILGQGPKLLIQFQNNGVVDDSQLPKDRFSAERLKGVDSTLKIQPAKLEDSAVYLCASSSSPGRSYEQYFGPGTRLTVT.

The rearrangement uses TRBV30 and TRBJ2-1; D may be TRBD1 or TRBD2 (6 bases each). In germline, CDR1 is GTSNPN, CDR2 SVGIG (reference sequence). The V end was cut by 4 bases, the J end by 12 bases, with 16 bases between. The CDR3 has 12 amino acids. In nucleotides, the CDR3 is TGTGCCTGGACAGGGGCTATCGGGGGGCAGTTCTTC. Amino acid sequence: CAWTGAIGGQFF.

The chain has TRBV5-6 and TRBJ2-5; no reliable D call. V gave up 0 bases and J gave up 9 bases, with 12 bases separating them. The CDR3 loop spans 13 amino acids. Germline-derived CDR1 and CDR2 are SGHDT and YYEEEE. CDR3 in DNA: TGTGCCAGCAGCTTGGTCGGGCCTCAGCCCCAGTACTTC. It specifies CASSLVGPQPQYF.

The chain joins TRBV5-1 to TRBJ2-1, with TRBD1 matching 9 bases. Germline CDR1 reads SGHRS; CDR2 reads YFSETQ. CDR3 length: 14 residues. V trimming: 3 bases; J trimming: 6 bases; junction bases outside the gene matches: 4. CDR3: CASSSLTGGNEQFF. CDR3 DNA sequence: TGCGCCAGCAGCTCTCTGACAGGGGGCAATGAGCAGTTCTTC.